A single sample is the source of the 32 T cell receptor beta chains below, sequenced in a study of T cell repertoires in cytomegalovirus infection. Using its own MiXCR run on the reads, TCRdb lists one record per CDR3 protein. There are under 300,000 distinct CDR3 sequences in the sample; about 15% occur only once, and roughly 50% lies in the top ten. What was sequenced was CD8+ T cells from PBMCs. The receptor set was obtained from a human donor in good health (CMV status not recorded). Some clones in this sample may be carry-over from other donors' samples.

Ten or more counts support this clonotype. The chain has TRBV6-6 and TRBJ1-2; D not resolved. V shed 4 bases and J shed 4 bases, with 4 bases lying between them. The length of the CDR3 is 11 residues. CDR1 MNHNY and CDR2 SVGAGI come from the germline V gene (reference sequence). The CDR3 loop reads CASSLGYGYTF. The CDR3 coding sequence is TGTGCCAGCAGTTTGGGCTATGGCTACACCTTC.

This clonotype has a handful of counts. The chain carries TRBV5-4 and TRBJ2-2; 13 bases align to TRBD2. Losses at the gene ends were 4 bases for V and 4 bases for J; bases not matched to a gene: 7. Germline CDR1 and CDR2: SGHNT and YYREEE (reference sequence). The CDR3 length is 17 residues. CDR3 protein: CASSPSWTSGGTGELFF. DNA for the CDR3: TGTGCCAGCAGCCCTTCATGGACTAGCGGGGGCACCGGGGAGCTGTTTTTT.

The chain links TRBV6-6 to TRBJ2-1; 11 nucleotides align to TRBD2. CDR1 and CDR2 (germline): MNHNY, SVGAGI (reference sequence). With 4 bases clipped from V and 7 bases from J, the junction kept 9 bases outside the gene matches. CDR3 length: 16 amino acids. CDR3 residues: CASSFLAGGPLNEQFF. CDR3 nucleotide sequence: TGTGCCAGCAGTTTCTTAGCGGGGGGGCCCTTGAATGAGCAGTTCTTC.

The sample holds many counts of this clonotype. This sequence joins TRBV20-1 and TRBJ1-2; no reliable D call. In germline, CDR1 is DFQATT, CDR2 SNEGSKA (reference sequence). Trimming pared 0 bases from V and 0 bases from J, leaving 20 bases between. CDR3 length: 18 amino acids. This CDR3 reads CSARDETDTIISNYGYTF. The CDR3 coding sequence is TGCAGTGCTAGAGATGAAACCGACACGATCATATCTAACTATGGCTACACCTTC.

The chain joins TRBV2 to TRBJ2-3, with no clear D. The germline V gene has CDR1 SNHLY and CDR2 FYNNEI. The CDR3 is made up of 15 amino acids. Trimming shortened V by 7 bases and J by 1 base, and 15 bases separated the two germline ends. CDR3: CASIGPPSGTDTQYF. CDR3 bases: TGTGCCAGCATCGGACCCCCTTCGGGCACAGATACGCAGTATTTT. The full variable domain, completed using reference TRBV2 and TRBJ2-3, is EPEVTQTPSHQVTQMGQEVILRCVPISNHLYFYWYRQILGQKVEFLVSFYNNEISEKSEIFDDQFSVERPDGSNFTLKIRSTKLEDSAMYFCASIGPPSGTDTQYFGPGTRLTVL.

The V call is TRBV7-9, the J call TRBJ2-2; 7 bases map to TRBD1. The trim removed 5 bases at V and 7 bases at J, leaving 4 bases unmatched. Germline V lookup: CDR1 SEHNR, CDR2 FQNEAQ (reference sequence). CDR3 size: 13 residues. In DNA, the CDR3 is TGTGCCAGCAGCGAGGGGGCCATCGGGGAGCTGTTTTTT. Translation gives CASSEGAIGELFF.

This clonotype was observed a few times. The CDR3 DNA sequence: TGCGCCAGCAGCCAAGAGACGCTTAGCTCCTACAATGAGCAGTTCTTC. Amino acids: CASSQETLSSYNEQFF. The V and J genes are TRBV4-1 and TRBJ2-1; unclear D gene. The V end lost 0 bases, the J end lost 0 bases, and 9 bases lay between the germline ends. The CDR3 contains 16 residues. Germline lookup yields CDR1 MGHRA and CDR2 YSYEKL.

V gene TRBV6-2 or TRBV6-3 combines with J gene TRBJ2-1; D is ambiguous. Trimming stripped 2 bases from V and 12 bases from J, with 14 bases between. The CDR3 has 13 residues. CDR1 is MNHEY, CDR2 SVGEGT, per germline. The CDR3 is CASSYGYAALQFF. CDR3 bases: TGTGCCAGCAGTTACGGTTACGCGGCGTTGCAGTTCTTC.

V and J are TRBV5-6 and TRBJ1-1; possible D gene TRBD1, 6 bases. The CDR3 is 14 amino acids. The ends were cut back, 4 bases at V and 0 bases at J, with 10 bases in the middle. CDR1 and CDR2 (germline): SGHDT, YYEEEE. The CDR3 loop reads CASSKGHLNTEAFF. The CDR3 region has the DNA TGTGCCAGCAGCAAGGGACACTTGAACACTGAAGCTTTCTTT.

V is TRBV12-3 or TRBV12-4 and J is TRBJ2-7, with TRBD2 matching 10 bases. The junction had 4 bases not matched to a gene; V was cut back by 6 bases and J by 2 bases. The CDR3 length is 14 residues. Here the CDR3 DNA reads TGTGCCAGCAGCGAGCGGGGGGGGACCTACGAGCAGTACTTC. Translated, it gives CASSERGGTYEQYF.

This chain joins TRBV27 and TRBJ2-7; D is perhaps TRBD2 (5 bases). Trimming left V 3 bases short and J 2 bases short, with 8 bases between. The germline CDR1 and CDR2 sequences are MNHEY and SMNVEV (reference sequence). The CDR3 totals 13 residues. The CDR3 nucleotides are TGTGCCAGCAGTTTTGAGGGAACCTACGAGCAGTACTTC. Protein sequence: CASSFEGTYEQYF.

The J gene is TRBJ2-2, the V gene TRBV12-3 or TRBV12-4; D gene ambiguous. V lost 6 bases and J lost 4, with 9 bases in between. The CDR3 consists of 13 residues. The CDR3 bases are TGTGCCAGCAGCAGGACCAGCACCGGGGAGCTGTTTTTT. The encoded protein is CASSRTSTGELFF.

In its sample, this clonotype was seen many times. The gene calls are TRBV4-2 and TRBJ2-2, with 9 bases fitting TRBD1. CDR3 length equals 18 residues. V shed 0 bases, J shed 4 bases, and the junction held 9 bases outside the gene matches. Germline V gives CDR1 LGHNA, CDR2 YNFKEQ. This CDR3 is CASSQDRLGTGRTGELFF. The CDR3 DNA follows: TGTGCCAGCAGCCAAGATCGCTTAGGGACAGGGCGCACCGGGGAGCTGTTTTTT.

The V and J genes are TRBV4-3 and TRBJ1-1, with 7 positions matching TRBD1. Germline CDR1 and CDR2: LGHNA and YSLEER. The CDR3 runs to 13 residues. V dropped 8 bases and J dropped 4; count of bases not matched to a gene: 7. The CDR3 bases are TGCGCCAGCGGCCCGTACAGGGGCACTGAAGCTTTCTTT. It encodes CASGPYRGTEAFF.

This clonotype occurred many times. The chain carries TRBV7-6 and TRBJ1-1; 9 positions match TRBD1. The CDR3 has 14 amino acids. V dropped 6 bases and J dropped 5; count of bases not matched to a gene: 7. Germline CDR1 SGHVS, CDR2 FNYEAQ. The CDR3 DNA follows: TGTGCCAGCAGTTCTCCGGGACAGGGAACTGAAGCTTTCTTT. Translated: CASSSPGQGTEAFF.

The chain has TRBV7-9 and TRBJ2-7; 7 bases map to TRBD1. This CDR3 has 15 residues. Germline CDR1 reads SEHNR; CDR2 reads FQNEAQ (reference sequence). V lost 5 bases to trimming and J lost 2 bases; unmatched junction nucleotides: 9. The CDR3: CASSTPGQDPYEQYF. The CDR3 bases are TGTGCCAGCAGCACACCCGGACAGGACCCCTACGAGCAGTACTTC.

CDR3 DNA sequence: TGCGCCAGCAGCTTGGGGTCGGGACAGGTGGACGAGCAGTACTTC. The encoded protein is CASSLGSGQVDEQYF. This sequence joins TRBV5-1 and TRBJ2-7; TRBD1 matches at 8 bases. Germline CDR1 SGHRS, CDR2 YFSETQ. Unmatched junction bases numbered 7, after V lost 0 bases and J lost 5 bases. The CDR3 runs to 15 residues.

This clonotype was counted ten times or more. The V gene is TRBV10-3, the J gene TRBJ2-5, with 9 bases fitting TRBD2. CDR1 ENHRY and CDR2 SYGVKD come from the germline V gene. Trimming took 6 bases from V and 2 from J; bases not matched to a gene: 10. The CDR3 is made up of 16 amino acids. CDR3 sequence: CAISPPGGGAQETQYF. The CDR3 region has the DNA TGTGCCATCAGCCCCCCCGGCGGGGGGGCTCAAGAGACCCAGTACTTC.

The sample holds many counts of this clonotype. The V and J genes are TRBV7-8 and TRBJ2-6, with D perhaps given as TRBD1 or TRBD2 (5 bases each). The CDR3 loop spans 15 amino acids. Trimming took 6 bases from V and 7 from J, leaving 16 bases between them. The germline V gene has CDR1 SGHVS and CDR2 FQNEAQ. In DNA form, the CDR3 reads TGTGCCAGCAGTCTCCGGGACGGTGAAGCCAACGTCCTGACTTTC. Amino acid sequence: CASSLRDGEANVLTF. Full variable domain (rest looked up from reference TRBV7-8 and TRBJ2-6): GAGVSQSPRYKVAKRGQDVALRCDPISGHVSLFWYQQALGQGPEFLTYFQNEAQLDKSGLPSDRFFAERPEGSVSTLKIQRTQQEDSAVYLCASSLRDGEANVLTFGAGSRLTVL.

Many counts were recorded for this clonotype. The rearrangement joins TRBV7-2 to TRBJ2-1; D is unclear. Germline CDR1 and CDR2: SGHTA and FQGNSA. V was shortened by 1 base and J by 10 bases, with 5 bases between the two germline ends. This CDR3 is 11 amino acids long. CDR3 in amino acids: CASSLGSEQFF. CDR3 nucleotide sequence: TGTGCCAGCAGCTTAGGCTCCGAGCAGTTCTTC.

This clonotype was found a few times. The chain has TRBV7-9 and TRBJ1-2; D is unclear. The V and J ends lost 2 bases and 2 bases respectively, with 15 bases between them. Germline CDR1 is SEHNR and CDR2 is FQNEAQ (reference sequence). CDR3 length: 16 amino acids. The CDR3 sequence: CASSLSEVAENYGYTF. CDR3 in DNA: TGTGCCAGCAGCTTATCGGAGGTGGCAGAGAACTATGGCTACACCTTC. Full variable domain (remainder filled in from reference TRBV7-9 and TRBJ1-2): DTGVSQNPRHKITKRGQNVTFRCDPISEHNRLYWYRQTLGQGPEFLTYFQNEAQLEKSRLLSDRFSAERPKGSFSTLEIQRTEQGDSAMYLCASSLSEVAENYGYTFGSGTRLTVV.

Here the CDR3 reads CASSQAHESSGNTIYF. The CDR3 region has the DNA TGCGCCAGCAGCCAGGCCCATGAGTCCTCTGGAAACACCATATATTTT. The rearrangement joins TRBV4-1 to TRBJ1-3; D gene ambiguous. V lost 3 bases to trimming and J lost 0 bases, with 12 bases between them. The CDR3 is made up of 16 amino acids. The V gene's germline CDR1 is MGHRA and CDR2 YSYEKL.

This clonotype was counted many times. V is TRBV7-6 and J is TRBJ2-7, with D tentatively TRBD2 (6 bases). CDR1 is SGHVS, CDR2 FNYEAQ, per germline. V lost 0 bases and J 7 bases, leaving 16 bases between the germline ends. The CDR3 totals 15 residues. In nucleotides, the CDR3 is TGTGCCAGCAGCTTAGCGTCTATTGGGGCGGGAGAGCAGTACTTC. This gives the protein CASSLASIGAGEQYF.

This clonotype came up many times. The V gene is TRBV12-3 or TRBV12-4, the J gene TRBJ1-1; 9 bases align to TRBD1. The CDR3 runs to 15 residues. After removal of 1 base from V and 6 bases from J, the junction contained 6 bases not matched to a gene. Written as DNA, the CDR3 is TGTGCCAGCAGTTTAGGTGGGACAGGGTGGTCTGAAGCTTTCTTT. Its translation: CASSLGGTGWSEAFF.

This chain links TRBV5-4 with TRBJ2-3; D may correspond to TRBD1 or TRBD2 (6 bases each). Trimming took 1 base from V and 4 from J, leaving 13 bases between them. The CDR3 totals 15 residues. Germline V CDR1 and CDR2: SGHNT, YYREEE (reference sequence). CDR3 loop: CASSLYGGRADTQYF. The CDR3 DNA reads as TGTGCCAGCAGCTTGTACGGGGGCCGCGCAGATACGCAGTATTTT.

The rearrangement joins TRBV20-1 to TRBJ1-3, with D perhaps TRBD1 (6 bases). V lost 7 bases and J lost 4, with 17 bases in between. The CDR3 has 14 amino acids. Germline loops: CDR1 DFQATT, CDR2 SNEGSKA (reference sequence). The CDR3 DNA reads TGCAGTGTCCCCACCGACAGGCTAGGAAACACCATATATTTT. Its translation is CSVPTDRLGNTIYF.

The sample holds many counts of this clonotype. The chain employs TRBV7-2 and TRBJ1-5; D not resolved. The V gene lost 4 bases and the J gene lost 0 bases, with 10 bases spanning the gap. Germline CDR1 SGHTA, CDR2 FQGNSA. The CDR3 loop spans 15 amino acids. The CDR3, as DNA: TGTGCCAGCAGCTCCGAGGCCTCTAGCAATCAGCCCCAGCATTTT. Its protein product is CASSSEASSNQPQHF.

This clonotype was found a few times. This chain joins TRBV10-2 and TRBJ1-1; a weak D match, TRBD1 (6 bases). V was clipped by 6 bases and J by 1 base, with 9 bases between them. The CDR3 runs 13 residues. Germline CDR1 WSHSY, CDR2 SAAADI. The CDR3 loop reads CASRKDRNTEAFF. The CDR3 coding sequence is TGCGCCAGCAGAAAGGACAGGAACACTGAAGCTTTCTTT.

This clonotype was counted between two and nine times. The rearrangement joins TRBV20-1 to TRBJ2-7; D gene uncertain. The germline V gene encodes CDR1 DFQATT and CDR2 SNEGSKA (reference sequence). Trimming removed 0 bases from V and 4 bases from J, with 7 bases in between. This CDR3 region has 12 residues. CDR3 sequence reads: CSARDQAYEQYF. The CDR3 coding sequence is TGCAGTGCTAGAGATCAGGCATACGAGCAGTACTTC.

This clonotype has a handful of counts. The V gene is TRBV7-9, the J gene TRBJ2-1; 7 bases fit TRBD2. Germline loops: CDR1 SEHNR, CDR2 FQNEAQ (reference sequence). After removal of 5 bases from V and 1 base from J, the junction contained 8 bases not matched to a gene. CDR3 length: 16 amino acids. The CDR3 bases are TGTGCCAGCAGCCTCATTACTAGCGTATCCTACAATGAGCAGTTCTTC. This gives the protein CASSLITSVSYNEQFF.

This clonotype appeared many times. In DNA form, the CDR3 reads TGTGCCAGCAGCTCCGGGACAGGGGGCCACGAGCAGTACTTC. The encoded protein is CASSSGTGGHEQYF. This chain links TRBV7-2 with TRBJ2-7; 12 bases are shared with TRBD1. Germline lookup yields CDR1 SGHTA and CDR2 FQGNSA. V dropped 4 bases and J dropped 5; count of bases not matched to a gene: 3. This CDR3 comprises 14 residues.

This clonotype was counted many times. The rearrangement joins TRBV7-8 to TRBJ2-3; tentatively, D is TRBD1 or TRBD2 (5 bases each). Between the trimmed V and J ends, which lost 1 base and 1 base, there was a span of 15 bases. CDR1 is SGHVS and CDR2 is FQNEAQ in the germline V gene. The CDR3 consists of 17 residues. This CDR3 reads CASSLGSGARGTDTQYF. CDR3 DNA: TGTGCCAGCAGCTTAGGTTCCGGGGCGCGGGGCACAGATACGCAGTATTTT.